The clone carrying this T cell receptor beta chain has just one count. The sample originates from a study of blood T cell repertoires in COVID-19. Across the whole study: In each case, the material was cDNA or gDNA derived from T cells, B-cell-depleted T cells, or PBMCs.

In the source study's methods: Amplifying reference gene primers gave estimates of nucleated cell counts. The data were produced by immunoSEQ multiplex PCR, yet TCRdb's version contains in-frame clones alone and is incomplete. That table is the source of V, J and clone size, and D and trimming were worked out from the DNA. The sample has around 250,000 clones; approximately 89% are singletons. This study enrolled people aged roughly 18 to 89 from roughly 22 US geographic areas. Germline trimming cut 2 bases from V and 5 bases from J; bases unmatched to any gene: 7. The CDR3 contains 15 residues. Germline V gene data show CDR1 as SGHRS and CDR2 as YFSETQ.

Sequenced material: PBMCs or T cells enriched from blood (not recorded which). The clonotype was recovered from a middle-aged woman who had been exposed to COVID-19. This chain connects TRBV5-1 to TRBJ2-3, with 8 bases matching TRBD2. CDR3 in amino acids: CASSFSGGRQDTQYF. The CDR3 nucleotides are TGCGCCAGCAGCTTTTCGGGGGGGCGGCAAGATACGCAGTATTTT.